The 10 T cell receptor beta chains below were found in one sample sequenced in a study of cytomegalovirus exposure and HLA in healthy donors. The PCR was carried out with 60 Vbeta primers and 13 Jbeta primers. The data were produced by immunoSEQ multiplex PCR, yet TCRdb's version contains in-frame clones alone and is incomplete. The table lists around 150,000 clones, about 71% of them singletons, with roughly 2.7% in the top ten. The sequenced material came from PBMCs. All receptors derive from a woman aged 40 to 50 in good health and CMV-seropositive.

Here the CDR3 reads CASSPGTRNQPQHF. The CDR3 nucleotides are TGTGCCAGCTCACCAGGGACAAGAAATCAGCCCCAGCATTTT. This chain uses TRBV18 with TRBJ1-5; TRBD1 might be the D (6 bases). Trimming removed 2 bases from V and 4 bases from J, with 9 bases in between. The CDR3 runs 14 residues. The germline V gene encodes CDR1 KGHSH and CDR2 LQKENI.

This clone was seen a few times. The CDR3: CASSLGGPSSYNEQFF. The CDR3 DNA follows: TGCGCCAGCAGCTTGGGGGGCCCGAGCTCCTACAATGAGCAGTTCTTC. The chain uses TRBV5-1 and TRBJ2-1, with D tentatively TRBD1 (5 bases). Germline V gene data show CDR1 as SGHRS and CDR2 as YFSETQ. The length of the CDR3 is 16 residues. Trimming removed 0 bases at V and 0 bases at J, with 10 bases between.

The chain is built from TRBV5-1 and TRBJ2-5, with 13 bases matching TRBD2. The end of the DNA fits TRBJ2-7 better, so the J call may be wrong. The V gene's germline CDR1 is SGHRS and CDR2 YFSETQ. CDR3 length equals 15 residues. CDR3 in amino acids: CASSSGLAGDYEQYF. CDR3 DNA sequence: TGCGCCAGCAGCTCAGGACTAGCGGGGGACTACGAGCAGTACTTC.

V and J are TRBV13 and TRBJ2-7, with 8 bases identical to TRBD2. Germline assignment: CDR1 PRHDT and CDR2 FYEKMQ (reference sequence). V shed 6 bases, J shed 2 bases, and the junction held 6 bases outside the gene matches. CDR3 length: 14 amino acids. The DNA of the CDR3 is TGTGCCAGCAGGAGGGCGGGGGGCCCCTACGAGCAGTACTTC. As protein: CASRRAGGPYEQYF.

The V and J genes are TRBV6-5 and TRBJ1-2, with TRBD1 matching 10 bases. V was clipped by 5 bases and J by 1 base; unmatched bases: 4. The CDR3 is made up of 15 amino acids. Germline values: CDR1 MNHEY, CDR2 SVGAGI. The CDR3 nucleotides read TGTGCCAGCAGTCAGACAGGGGGCGATAACTATGGCTACACCTTC. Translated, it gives CASSQTGGDNYGYTF.

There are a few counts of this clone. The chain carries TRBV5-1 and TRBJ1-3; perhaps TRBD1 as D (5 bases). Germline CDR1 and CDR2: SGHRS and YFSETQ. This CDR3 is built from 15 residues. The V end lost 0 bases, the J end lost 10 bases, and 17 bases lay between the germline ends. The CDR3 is CASSLAGGEIMTIYF. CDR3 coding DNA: TGCGCCAGCAGCTTGGCCGGAGGGGAAATAATGACCATATATTTT. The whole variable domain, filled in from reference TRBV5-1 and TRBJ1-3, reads KAGVTQTPRYLIKTRGQQVTLSCSPISGHRSVSWYQQTPGQGLQFLFEYFSETQRNKGNFPGRFSGRQFSNSRSEMNVSTLELGDSALYLCASSLAGGEIMTIYFGEGSWLTVV.

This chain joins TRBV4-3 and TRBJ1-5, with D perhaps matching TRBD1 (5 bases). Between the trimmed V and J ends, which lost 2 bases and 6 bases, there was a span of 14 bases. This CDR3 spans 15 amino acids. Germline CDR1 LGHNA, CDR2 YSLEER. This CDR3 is CASSQWRGDGQPQHF. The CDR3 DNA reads TGCGCCAGCAGCCAATGGCGGGGGGACGGTCAGCCCCAGCATTTT.

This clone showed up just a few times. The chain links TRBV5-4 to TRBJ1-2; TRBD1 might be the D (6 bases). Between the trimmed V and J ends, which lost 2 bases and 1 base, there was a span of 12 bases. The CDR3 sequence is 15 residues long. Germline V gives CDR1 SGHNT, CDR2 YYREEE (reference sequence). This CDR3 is CASSFRGAHNYGYTF. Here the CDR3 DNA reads TGTGCCAGCAGCTTTCGGGGGGCTCATAACTATGGCTACACCTTC.

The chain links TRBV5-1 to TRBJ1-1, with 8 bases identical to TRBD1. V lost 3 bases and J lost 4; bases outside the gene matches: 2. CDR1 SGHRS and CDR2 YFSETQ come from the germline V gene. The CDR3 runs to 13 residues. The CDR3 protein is CASSYTGGTEAFF. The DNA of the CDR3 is TGCGCCAGCAGCTATACAGGGGGCACTGAAGCTTTCTTT.

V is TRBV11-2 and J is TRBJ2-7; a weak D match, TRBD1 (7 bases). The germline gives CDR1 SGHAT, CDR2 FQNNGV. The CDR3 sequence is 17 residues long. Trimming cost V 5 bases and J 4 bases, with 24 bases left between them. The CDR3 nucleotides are TGTGCCAGCAGCCGTCCCAGCGGGCAGGGGGTAGTTTACGAGCAGTACTTC. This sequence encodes CASSRPSGQGVVYEQYF.